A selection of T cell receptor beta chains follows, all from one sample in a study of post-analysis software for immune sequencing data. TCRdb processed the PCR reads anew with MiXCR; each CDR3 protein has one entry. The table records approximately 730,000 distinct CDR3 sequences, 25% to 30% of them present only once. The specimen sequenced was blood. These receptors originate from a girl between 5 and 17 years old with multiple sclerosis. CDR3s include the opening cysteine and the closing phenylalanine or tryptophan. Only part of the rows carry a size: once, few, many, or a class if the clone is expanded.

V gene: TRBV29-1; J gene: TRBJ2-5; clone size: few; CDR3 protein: CSVEVQGETQYF
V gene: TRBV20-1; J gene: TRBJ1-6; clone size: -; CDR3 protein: CSARQGAWDSPLHF
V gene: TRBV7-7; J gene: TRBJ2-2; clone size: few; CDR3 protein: CASSLRFDPSGELFF
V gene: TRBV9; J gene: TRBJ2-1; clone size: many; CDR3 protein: CASSGGGYNEQFF
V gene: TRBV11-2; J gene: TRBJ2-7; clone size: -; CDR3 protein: CASSLINSGPTYEQYF
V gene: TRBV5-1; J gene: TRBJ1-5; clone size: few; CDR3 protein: CASSLYINQPQHF
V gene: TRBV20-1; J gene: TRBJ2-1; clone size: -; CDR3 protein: CSASRSMNEQFF
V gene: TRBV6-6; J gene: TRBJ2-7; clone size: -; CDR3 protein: CASSYRDSVNEQYF
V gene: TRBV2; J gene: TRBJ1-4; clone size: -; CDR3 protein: CASKGKEKLFF
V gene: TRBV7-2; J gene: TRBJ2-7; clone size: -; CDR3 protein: CASSSRGLSYEQYF
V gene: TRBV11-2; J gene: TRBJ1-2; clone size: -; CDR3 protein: CASSPTGTLFGYTF
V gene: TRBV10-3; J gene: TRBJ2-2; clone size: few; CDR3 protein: CATDPENTGELFF
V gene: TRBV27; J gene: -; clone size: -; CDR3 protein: CASVDAQETQFF
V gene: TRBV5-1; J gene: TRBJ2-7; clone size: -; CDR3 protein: CASSLVGSGNYEQYF